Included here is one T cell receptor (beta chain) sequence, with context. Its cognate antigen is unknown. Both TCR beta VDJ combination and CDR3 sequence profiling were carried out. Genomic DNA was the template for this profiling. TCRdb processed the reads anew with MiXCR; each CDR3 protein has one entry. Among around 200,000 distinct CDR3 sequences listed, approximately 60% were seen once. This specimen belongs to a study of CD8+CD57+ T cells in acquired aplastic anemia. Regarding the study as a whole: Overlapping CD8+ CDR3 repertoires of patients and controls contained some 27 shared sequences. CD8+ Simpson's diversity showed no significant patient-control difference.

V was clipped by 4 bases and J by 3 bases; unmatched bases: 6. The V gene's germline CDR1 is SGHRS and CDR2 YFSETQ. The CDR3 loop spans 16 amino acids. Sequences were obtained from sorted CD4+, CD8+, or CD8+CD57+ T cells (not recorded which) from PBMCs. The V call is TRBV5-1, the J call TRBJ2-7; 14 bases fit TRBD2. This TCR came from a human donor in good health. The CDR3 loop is CASSGGLAGGHYEQYF. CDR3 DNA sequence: TGCGCCAGCAGCGGCGGACTAGCGGGAGGACACTACGAGCAGTACTTC.